The subject of this entry is one T cell receptor beta chain. This CDR3 region has 12 residues. Looked up from germline, CDR1 is MDHEN and CDR2 is SYDVKM. V gave up 1 base and J gave up 10 bases, with 8 bases separating them. The data originate from a study of beta chain features in type 1 diabetes. Every bit of the isolated RNA underwent reverse transcription, so sequencing read expressed TCRB transcripts. Generated by immunoSEQ multiplex PCR, the TCRdb table keeps only in-frame clones and is missing some. The sample lists 240,000 or so clones, 25% to 30% occurring once. Via the markers CD45RO/CCR7/CD25/CD127/CD95/CD27, stem cell-like memory, regulatory, central memory and naive CD4+ cells were sorted.

The chain couples TRBV28 to TRBJ2-1; D is ambiguous. Sequenced: central memory CD4+ T cells from blood. The TCR comes from a man aged 30 to 39 in good health. CDR3 DNA: TGTGCCAGCAGTTTATCCAGGCGGGAGCAGTTCTTC. Protein product: CASSLSRREQFF.